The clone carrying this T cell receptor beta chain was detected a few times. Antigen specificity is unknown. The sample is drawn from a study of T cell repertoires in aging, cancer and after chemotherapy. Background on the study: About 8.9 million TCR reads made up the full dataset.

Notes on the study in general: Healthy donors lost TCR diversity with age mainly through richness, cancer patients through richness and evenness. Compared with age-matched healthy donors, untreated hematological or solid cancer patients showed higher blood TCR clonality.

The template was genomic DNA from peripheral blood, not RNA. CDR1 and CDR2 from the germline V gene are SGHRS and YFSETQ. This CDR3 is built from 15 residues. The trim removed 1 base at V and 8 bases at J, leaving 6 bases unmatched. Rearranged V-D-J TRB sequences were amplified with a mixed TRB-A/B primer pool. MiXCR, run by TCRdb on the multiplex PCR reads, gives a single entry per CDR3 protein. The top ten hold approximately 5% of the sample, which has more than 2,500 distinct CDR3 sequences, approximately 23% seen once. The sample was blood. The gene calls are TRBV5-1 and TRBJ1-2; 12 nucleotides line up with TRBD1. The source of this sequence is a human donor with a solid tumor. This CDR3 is CASSLSGQGAQGYTF. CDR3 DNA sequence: TGCGCCAGCAGCTTGTCGGGACAGGGGGCGCAGGGCTACACCTTC.